A selection of T cell receptor beta chains follows, all from one sample in a study of cytomegalovirus exposure and HLA in healthy donors. TCRdb's copy holds only in-frame clones and misses some; the assay was immunoSEQ multiplex PCR. The sample shows under 130,000 clones, around 15% of them seen only once. The sequencing sample was made of PBMCs. The source is a female donor in good health and CMV-seronegative. Both conserved end residues are part of each CDR3. The order of the fields is CDR3 length, D gene, clone size, V gene, J gene, CDR3 DNA, CDR3 protein. D genes are given only for firm matches. Expanded clones are given a class, and other clones once, few, many or no size at all.

len: 15
d_gene: TRBD1
abundance: -
v_gene: TRBV5-6
j_gene: TRBJ1-1
CDR3nt: TGTGCCAGCAGCTCCCAACAGGGGGCGTACACTGAAGCTTTCTTT
CDR3aa: CASSSQQGAYTEAFF

len: 13
d_gene: TRBD1
abundance: few
v_gene: TRBV28
j_gene: TRBJ1-1
CDR3nt: TGTGCCAGCATGGGGACAGGGCTCACTAAAGCTTTCTTT
CDR3aa: CASMGTGLTKAFF

len: 14
d_gene: -
abundance: -
v_gene: TRBV4-3
j_gene: TRBJ2-7
CDR3nt: TGCGCCAGCAGCCAATTTCTAAGCACGGTCGAGCAGTACTTC
CDR3aa: CASSQFLSTVEQYF

len: 16
d_gene: TRBD2
abundance: -
v_gene: TRBV9
j_gene: TRBJ2-1
CDR3nt: TGTGCCAGCGCGATAAGCCCTAGCGGGGGGGCCAATGAGCAGTTCTTC
CDR3aa: CASAISPSGGANEQFF

len: 14
d_gene: -
abundance: -
v_gene: TRBV7-9
j_gene: TRBJ2-5
CDR3nt: TGTGCCAGCAGCACCGGGATATACCAAGAGACCCAGTACTTC
CDR3aa: CASSTGIYQETQYF

len: 14
d_gene: -
abundance: few
v_gene: TRBV9
j_gene: TRBJ1-1
CDR3nt: TGTGCCAGTAGCCACCCAGAGGGAAGCACTGAAGCTTTCTTT
CDR3aa: CASSHPEGSTEAFF

len: 15
d_gene: -
abundance: few
v_gene: TRBV11-2
j_gene: TRBJ2-7
CDR3nt: TGTGCCAGCAGCTTAGGGGGAACAGGGTTCCACGAGCAGTACTTC
CDR3aa: CASSLGGTGFHEQYF

len: 18
d_gene: TRBD1
abundance: -
v_gene: TRBV28
j_gene: TRBJ2-2
CDR3nt: TGTGCCAGCAATTTTCGCGGACAGGGCAACATCTACACCGGGGAGCTGTTTTTT
CDR3aa: CASNFRGQGNIYTGELFF

len: 14
d_gene: TRBD2
abundance: few
v_gene: TRBV7-6
j_gene: TRBJ2-5
CDR3nt: TGTGCCAGCAGCTTGGCGGGGGGCCAAGAGACCCAGTACTTC
CDR3aa: CASSLAGGQETQYF

len: 16
d_gene: TRBD1
abundance: -
v_gene: TRBV5-6
j_gene: TRBJ2-1
CDR3nt: TGTGCCAGCAGCTGGCTCGCGGGTGAACAGGGGCGTGAGCAGTTCTTC
CDR3aa: CASSWLAGEQGREQFF

len: 20
d_gene: TRBD2
abundance: -
v_gene: TRBV27
j_gene: TRBJ2-7
CDR3nt: TGTGCCAGCAGAAATACCCTGACAGACATCACTAGCGGAGGATCCTACGAGCAGTACTTC
CDR3aa: CASRNTLTDITSGGSYEQYF

len: 15
d_gene: TRBD2
abundance: few
v_gene: TRBV5-6
j_gene: TRBJ2-1
CDR3nt: TGTGCCAGCAGCTTGGGCGGGGGCTCCTACAATGAGCAGTTCTTC
CDR3aa: CASSLGGGSYNEQFF

len: 11
d_gene: -
abundance: few
v_gene: TRBV20-1
j_gene: TRBJ2-1
CDR3nt: TGCAGTGCTTCCTTTGCGAATGAGCAGTTCTTC
CDR3aa: CSASFANEQFF

len: 10
d_gene: -
abundance: -
v_gene: TRBV7-9
j_gene: TRBJ2-5
CDR3nt: TGTGCCAGCAGCCAAGAGGCCCAGTACTTC
CDR3aa: CASSQEAQYF

len: 14
d_gene: TRBD2
abundance: -
v_gene: TRBV28
j_gene: TRBJ2-7
CDR3nt: TGTGCCACATCACAACTAGCGGGATCCTACGAGCAGTACTTC
CDR3aa: CATSQLAGSYEQYF

len: 16
d_gene: -
abundance: few
v_gene: TRBV5-4
j_gene: TRBJ2-7
CDR3nt: TGTGCCAGCAGCTTGGCGGCCCCCAGGGAATTCTACGAGCAGTACTTC
CDR3aa: CASSLAAPREFYEQYF

len: 17
d_gene: TRBD1
abundance: -
v_gene: TRBV7-9
j_gene: TRBJ1-4
CDR3nt: TGTGCCAGCAGTACCGGGACAGGGGGCTTTGAGAATGAAAAACTGTTTTTT
CDR3aa: CASSTGTGGFENEKLFF

len: 12
d_gene: -
abundance: few
v_gene: TRBV18
j_gene: TRBJ1-1
CDR3nt: TGTGCCAGCTCACCAACAGGGATACAAGCTTTCTTT
CDR3aa: CASSPTGIQAFF

len: 14
d_gene: -
abundance: few
v_gene: TRBV5-4
j_gene: TRBJ1-1
CDR3nt: TGTGCCAGCAGCCTTCGACCAGGGGACACTGAAGCTTTCTTT
CDR3aa: CASSLRPGDTEAFF